This entry lists 2 T cell receptor beta chains sequenced from one sample in a study of blood T cell repertoires in COVID-19. Method: immunoSEQ multiplex PCR; TCRdb's copy keeps in-frame clones and lacks some. The sample consists of 65,000 to 70,000 clones, around three quarters of them appearing once. Sequenced material: peripheral blood. Source of these receptors: a man between 60 and 75 years old with acute or convalescent COVID-19.

The V gene is TRBV7-3, the J gene TRBJ1-2, with 8 bases lining up with TRBD1. The CDR3 length is 13 residues. Trimming at V came to 4 bases and at J to 10 bases, leaving 8 bases not matched to a gene. CDR1 is SGHTA and CDR2 is FQGTGA in the germline V gene. CDR3 in amino acids: CASSSQGDHDYTF. The CDR3, as DNA: TGTGCCAGCAGCTCACAGGGGGACCATGACTACACCTTC.

The DNA for the CDR3 is TGTGCCACCAGTGTCCTTCGACTAGCGGGGGGTAAGGAGCAGTACTTC. As protein: CATSVLRLAGGKEQYF. The gene calls are TRBV24-1 and TRBJ2-7, with 13 nucleotides matching TRBD2. The V segment lost 5 bases and the J segment 7 bases; nucleotides outside the gene matches: 10. CDR1 is KGHDR, CDR2 SFDVKD, per germline. The CDR3 sequence is 16 residues long.